This TCR beta chain came from a study of beta chain features in type 1 diabetes. Background on the study: All of the samples together had over 90 million sorted cells examined. Study findings and constraints: All four CD4+ subsets of Type 1 diabetes patients contained TCRB CDR3s that were moderately but significantly shorter. Whether HLA type influences TCRB rearrangement remained unresolved here. Sequencing used cDNA, and cells with high TCR expression could therefore be over-represented.

This clone showed up just a few times. Its cognate antigen is unknown. The ends were cut back, 5 bases at V and 5 bases at J, with 19 bases in the middle. The CDR3 runs 16 residues. Germline CDR1 reads SGHAT; CDR2 reads FQNNGV. Expressed TCRB transcripts were sequenced because the isolated RNA had all been reverse transcribed beforehand. Only in-frame clones appear in the TCRdb table, and some are missing; sequencing was by immunoSEQ multiplex PCR. The sample holds roughly 330,000 clones, about 13% seen once. This sequence was found in a woman aged 18-30 years with type 1 diabetes. Sequencing was performed on naive CD4+ T cells from blood. The chain carries TRBV11-2 and TRBJ2-1, with no clear D. CDR3 region: CASSMGTRAPNNEQFF. CDR3 nucleotide sequence: TGTGCCAGCAGCATGGGCACCCGCGCACCAAACAATGAGCAGTTCTTC.